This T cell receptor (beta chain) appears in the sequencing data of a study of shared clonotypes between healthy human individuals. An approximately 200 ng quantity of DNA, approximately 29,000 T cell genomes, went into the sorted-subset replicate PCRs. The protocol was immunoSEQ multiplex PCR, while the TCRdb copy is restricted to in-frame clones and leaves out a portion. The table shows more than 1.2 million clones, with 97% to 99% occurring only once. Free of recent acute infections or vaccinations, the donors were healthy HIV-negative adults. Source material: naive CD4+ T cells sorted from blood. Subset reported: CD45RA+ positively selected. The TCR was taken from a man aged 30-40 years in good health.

The CDR3, as DNA: TGTGCCAGCAGCATATACAATGAGCAGTTCTTC. It specifies CASSIYNEQFF. The rearrangement uses TRBV11-2 and TRBJ2-1; D not certain. This CDR3 comprises 11 residues. Trimming cost V 5 bases and J 4 bases, with 3 bases left between them. Germline V CDR1 and CDR2: SGHAT, FQNNGV.